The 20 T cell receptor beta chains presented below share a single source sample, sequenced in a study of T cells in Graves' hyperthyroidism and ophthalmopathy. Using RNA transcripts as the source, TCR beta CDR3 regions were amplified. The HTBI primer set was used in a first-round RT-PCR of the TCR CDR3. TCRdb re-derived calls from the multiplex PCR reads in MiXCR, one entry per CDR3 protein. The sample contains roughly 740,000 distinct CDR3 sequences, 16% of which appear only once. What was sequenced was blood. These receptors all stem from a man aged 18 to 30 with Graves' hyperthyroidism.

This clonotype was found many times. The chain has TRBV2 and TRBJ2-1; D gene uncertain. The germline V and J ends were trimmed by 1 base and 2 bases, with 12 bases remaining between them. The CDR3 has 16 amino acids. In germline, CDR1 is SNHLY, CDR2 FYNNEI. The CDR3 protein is CASSEEAPTTYNEQFF. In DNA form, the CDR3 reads TGTGCCAGCAGTGAAGAGGCGCCTACGACCTACAATGAGCAGTTCTTC.

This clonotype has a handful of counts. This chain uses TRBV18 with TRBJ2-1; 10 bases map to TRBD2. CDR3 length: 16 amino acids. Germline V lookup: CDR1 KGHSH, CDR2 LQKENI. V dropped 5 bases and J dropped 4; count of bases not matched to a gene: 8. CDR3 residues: CASSFRLAGSYNEQFF. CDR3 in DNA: TGTGCCAGCTCATTCCGACTAGCGGGCTCTTACAATGAGCAGTTCTTC.

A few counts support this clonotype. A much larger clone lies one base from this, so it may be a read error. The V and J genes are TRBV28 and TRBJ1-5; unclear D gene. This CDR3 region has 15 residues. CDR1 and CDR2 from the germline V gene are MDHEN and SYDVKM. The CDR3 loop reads CASRSTRTLESGQRF. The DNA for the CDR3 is TGTGCCAGCAGGAGTACAAGGACCTTGGAGTCGGGTCAGCGTTTT.

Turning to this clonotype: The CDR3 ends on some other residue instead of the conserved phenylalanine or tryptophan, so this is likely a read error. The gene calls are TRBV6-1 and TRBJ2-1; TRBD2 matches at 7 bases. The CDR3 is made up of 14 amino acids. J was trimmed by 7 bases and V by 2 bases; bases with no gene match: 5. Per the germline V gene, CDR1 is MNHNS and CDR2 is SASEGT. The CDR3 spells CASSELGGGNEQFS. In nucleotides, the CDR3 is TGTGCCAGCAGTGAATTGGGGGGGGGAAATGAGCAGTTCTCC.

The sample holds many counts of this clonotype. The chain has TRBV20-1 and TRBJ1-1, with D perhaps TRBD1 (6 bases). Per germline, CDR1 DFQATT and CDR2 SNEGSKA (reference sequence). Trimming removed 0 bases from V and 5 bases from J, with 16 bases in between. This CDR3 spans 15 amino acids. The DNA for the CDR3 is TGCAGTGCTAGAGACTTTTCGCGGGGGCGGACTGAAGCTTTCTTT. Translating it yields CSARDFSRGRTEAFF.

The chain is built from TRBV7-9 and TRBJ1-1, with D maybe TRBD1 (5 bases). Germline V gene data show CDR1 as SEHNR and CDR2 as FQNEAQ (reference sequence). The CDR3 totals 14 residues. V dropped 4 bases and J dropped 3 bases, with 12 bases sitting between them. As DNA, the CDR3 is TGTGCCAGCAGCTCGCCCAAAGGGGACACTGAAGCTTTCTTT. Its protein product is CASSSPKGDTEAFF.

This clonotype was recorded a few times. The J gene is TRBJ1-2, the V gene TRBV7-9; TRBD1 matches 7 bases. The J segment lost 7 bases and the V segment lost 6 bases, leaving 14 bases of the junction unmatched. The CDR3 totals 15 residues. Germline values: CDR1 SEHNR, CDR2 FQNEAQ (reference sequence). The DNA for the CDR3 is TGTGCCAGCAGTTTTAAAGGAGACAGGGACTGTGGCTACACCTTC. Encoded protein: CASSFKGDRDCGYTF. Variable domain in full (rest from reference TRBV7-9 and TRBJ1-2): DTGVSQNPRHKITKRGQNVTFRCDPISEHNRLYWYRQTLGQGPEFLTYFQNEAQLEKSRLLSDRFSAERPKGSFSTLEIQRTEQGDSAMYLCASSFKGDRDCGYTFGSGTRLTVV.

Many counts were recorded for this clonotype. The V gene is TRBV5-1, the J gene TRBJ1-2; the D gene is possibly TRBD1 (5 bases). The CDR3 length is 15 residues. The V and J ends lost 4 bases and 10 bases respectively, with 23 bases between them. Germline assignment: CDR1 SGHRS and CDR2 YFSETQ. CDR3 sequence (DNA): TGCGCCAGCAGCCGTTTAGAGGGGACCTCGAGAGACTACACCTTC. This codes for CASSRLEGTSRDYTF. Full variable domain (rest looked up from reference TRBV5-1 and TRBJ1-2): KAGVTQTPRYLIKTRGQQVTLSCSPISGHRSVSWYQQTPGQGLQFLFEYFSETQRNKGNFPGRFSGRQFSNSRSEMNVSTLELGDSALYLCASSRLEGTSRDYTFGSGTRLTVV.

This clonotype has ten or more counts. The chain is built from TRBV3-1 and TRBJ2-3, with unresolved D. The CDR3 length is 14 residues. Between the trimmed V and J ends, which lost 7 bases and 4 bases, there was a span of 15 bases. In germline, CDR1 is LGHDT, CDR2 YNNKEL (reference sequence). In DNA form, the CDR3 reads TGTGCCAGCACCCCGGTACAAGGCGCAGATACGCAGTATTTT. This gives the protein CASTPVQGADTQYF.

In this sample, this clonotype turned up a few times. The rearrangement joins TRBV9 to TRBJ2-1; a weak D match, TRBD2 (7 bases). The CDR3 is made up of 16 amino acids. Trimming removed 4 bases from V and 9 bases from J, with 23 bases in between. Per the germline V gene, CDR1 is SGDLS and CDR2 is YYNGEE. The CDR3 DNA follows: TGTGCCAGCAGCTTAGGGGGAGGGACGGCTACGGGTGAGCAGTTCTTC. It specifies CASSLGGGTATGEQFF.

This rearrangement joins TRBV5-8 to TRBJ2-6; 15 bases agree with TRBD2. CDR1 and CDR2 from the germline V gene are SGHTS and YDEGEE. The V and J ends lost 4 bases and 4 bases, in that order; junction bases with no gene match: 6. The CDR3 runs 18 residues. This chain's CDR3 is CASSRTSGRANGANVLTF. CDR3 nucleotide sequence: TGTGCCAGCAGCCGGACTAGCGGGAGGGCTAACGGGGCCAACGTCCTGACTTTC.

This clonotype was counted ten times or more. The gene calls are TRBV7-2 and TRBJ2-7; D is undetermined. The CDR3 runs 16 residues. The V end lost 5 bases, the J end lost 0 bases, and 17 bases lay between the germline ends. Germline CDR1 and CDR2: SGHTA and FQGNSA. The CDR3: CASSPVAGHSSYEQYF. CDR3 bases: TGTGCCAGCAGCCCCGTAGCTGGGCACAGCTCCTACGAGCAGTACTTC.

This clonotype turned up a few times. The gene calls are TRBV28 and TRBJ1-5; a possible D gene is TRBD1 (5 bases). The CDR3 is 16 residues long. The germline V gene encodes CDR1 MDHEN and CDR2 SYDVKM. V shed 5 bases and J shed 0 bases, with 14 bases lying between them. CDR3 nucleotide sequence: TGTGCCAGCAGTGCCCCTCGGGGCCTTAGCAATCAGCCCCAGCATTTT. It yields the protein CASSAPRGLSNQPQHF. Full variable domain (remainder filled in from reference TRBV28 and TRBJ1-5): DVKVTQSSRYLVKRTGEKVFLECVQDMDHENMFWYRQDPGLGLRLIYFSYDVKMKEKGDIPEGYSVSREKKERFSLILESASTNQTSMYLCASSAPRGLSNQPQHFGDGTRLSIL.

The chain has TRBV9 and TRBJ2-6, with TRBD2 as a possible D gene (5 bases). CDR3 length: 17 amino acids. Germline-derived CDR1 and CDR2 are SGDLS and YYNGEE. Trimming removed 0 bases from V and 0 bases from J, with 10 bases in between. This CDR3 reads CASSVAGTSSGANVLTF. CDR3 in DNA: TGTGCCAGCAGCGTAGCGGGAACTAGCTCTGGGGCCAACGTCCTGACTTTC.

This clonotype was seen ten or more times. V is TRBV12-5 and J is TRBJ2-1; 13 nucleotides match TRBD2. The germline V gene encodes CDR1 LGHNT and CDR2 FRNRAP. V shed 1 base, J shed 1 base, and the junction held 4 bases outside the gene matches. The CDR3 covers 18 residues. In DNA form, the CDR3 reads TGTGCTAGTGGTTTGGCCCCGGGACTAGCGGGGTCCTACAATGAGCAGTTCTTC. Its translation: CASGLAPGLAGSYNEQFF. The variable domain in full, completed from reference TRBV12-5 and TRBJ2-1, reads DARVTQTPRHKVTEMGQEVTMRCQPILGHNTVFWYRQTMMQGLELLAYFRNRAPLDDSGMPKDRFSAEMPDATLATLKIQPSEPRDSAVYFCASGLAPGLAGSYNEQFFGPGTRLTVL.

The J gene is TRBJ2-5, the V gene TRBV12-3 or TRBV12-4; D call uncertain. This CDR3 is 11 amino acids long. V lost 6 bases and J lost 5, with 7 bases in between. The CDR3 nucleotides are TGTGCCAGCAGGCAACGGGAGACCCAGTACTTC. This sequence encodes CASRQRETQYF.

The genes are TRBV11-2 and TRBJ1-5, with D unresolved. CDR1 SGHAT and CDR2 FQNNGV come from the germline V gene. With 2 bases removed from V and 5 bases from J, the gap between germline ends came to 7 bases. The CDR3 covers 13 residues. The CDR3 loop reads CASSLWTDQPQHF. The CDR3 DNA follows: TGTGCCAGCAGCTTATGGACGGATCAGCCCCAGCATTTT. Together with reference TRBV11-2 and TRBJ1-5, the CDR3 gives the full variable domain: EAGVAQSPRYKIIEKRQSVAFWCNPISGHATLYWYQQILGQGPKLLIQFQNNGVVDDSQLPKDRFSAERLKGVDSTLKIQPAKLEDSAVYLCASSLWTDQPQHFGDGTRLSIL.

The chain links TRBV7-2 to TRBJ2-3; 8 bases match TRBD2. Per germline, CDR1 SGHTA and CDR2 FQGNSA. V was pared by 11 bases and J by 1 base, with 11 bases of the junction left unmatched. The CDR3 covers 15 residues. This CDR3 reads CAPVEGREGTDTQYF. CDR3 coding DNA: TGTGCCCCCGTGGAGGGGCGGGAGGGCACAGATACGCAGTATTTT. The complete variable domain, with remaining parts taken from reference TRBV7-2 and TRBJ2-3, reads GAGVSQSPSNKVTEKGKDVELRCDPISGHTALYWYRQSLGQGLEFLIYFQGNSAPDKSGLPSDRFSAERTGGSVSTLTIQRTQQEDSAVYLCAPVEGREGTDTQYFGPGTRLTVL.

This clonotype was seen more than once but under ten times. DNA for the CDR3: TGTGCCAGCTCACCTCCAACAGGGTCACGGGCTGAAGCTTTCTTT. This translates into CASSPPTGSRAEAFF. The chain links TRBV18 to TRBJ1-1; D possibly corresponds to TRBD1 (6 bases). V lost 3 bases, J lost 6 bases, and 17 bases lay in between. This CDR3 is 15 amino acids long. CDR1 KGHSH and CDR2 LQKENI come from the germline V gene.

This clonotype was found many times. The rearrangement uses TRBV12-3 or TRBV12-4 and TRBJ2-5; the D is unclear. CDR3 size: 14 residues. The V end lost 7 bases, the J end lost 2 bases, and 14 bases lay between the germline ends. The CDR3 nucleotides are TGTGCCAGCACCGAACACGGGCGGCAAGAGACCCAGTACTTC. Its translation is CASTEHGRQETQYF.